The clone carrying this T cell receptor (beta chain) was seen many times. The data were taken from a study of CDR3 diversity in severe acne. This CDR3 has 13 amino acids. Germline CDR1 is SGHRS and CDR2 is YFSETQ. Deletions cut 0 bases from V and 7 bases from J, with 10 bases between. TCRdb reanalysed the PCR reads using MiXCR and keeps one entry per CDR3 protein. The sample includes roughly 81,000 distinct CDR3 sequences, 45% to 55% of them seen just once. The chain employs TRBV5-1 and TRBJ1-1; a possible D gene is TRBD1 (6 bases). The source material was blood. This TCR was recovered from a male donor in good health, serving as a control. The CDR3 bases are TGCGCCAGCAGCTTGGCCGGGGGGCTTGAAGCTTTCTTT. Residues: CASSLAGGLEAFF.